These T cell receptor beta chains were read from a single sample in a study of shared clonotypes between healthy human individuals. Profiled with immunoSEQ multiplex PCR; TCRdb holds only in-frame clones, not every one. Here the sample spans some 980,000 clones, around 80% being singletons. The sequencing sample was made of memory CD4+ T cells sorted from blood. These receptors were collected from a man aged 18 to 29 in good health. The CDR3 runs from the conserved cysteine through the conserved F or W. The D gene is left open where the match is weak. The size field is filled for only some rows; it gives once, few, many or a size class.

v_gene	d_gene	j_gene	abundance	CDR3nt	CDR3aa
TRBV25-1	.	TRBJ2-3	.	TGTGCCAGCAGTGAACTTGGGGTAGATACGCAGTATTTT	CASSELGVDTQYF
TRBV7-9	.	TRBJ1-1	.	TGTGCCAGCAGCTTAGGGGCCAGGGATTTCCTGGACACTGAAGCTTTCTTT	CASSLGARDFLDTEAFF
TRBV18	.	TRBJ1-4	.	TGTGCCAGCTCACGATCTCAGGGTGAAAAACTGTTTTTT	CASSRSQGEKLFF
TRBV5-5	TRBD1	TRBJ1-1	.	TGTGCCAGCAGGGATCGGGACAGGGGATCGAACACTGAAGCTTTCTTT	CASRDRDRGSNTEAFF
TRBV11-2	.	TRBJ2-7	.	TGTGCCAGCAGCTTAGTACCATTATCGGAGCAGTACTTC	CASSLVPLSEQYF
TRBV5-1	.	TRBJ2-3	.	TGCGCCAGCAGCTTGGGTCTCCTGAATGGGGCAGATACGCAGTATTTT	CASSLGLLNGADTQYF
TRBV2	.	TRBJ1-2	.	TGTGCCTCCCGGGCCGAAACGACCTATGGCTACACCTTC	CASRAETTYGYTF
TRBV18	.	TRBJ2-7	once	TGTGCCAGCTCACTTACCGGGACGGGGATTTACGAGCAGTACTTC	CASSLTGTGIYEQYF
TRBV5-6	.	TRBJ1-1	few	TGTGCCAGCAGCTTGGGGGTAGCGAACACTGAAGCTTTCTTT	CASSLGVANTEAFF
TRBV4-3	TRBD2	TRBJ2-3	.	TGCGCCAGCAGCCAAGGGGCTAGCGGGAGGGGAGATACGCAGTATTTT	CASSQGASGRGDTQYF
TRBV5-1	TRBD1	TRBJ1-1	.	TGCGCCAGCAGAGCAGGGGGCCTGAACACTGAAGCTTTCTTT	CASRAGGLNTEAFF
TRBV5-1	.	TRBJ2-2	few	TGCGCCAGCAGCTCCGTACCCACCGGGGAGCTGTTTTTT	CASSSVPTGELFF
TRBV5-4	TRBD2	TRBJ2-3	.	TGTGCCAGCAGCCCGGGACTAGCGGGTAAGGGTACGCAGTATTTT	CASSPGLAGKGTQYF
TRBV5-4	.	TRBJ1-2	few	TGTGCCAGCAGCTTGGCGGCAGGCTATGGCTACACCTTC	CASSLAAGYGYTF
TRBV10-3	TRBD1	TRBJ2-3	few	TGTGCCACCGGGGACAGGCTAAGCACAGATACGCAGTATTTT	CATGDRLSTDTQYF
TRBV4-2	.	TRBJ1-4	.	TGTGCCAGCAGCCAAGATTGGAGGGAAAAACTGTTTTTT	CASSQDWREKLFF
TRBV6-1	.	TRBJ1-5	few	TGTGCCGCGGCGGGACAGCCCCAGCATTTT	CAAAGQPQHF
TRBV5-4	.	TRBJ1-1	once	TGTGCCAGCAGCGACATGTTGGGGACTGAAGCTTTCTTT	CASSDMLGTEAFF
TRBV6-5	.	TRBJ2-5	.	TGTGCCAGCAGTTACTCCTTCGGCACCAAAGAGACCCAGTACTTC	CASSYSFGTKETQYF
TRBV2	TRBD2	TRBJ2-1	.	TGTGCCAGAGGCTTAGCGGGTAGCCGGGTGGATGAGCAGTTCTTC	CARGLAGSRVDEQFF
TRBV6-6	.	TRBJ2-3	once	TGTGCCAGCAGTCCCCGGGGCATTCCCGCGGATACGCAGTATTTT	CASSPRGIPADTQYF
TRBV25-1	.	TRBJ2-5	.	TGTGCCAGCAAGAACCTACAAGAGACCCAGTACTTC	CASKNLQETQYF
TRBV30	TRBD1	TRBJ2-1	once	TGTGCCTGGGGGACAGGGGTCCCGGGGGGGCAGTTCTTC	CAWGTGVPGGQFF
TRBV27	TRBD1	TRBJ2-7	.	TGTGCCAGCAGTATAACACCGGGACAGACCTACGAGCAGTACTTC	CASSITPGQTYEQYF
TRBV4-1	TRBD1	TRBJ1-4	few	TGCGCCAGCAGCCAGGACTATTGGACAGGGGGCGACGAAAAACTGTTTTTT	CASSQDYWTGGDEKLFF
TRBV5-1	TRBD1	TRBJ1-1	few	TGCGCCAGCAGCCCACCGACAGGGGCACTCAACACTGAAGCTTTCTTT	CASSPPTGALNTEAFF
TRBV29-1	.	TRBJ1-6	.	TGCAGCGGCGGGCGATCACCCCTCCACTTT	CSGGRSPLHF
TRBV9	.	TRBJ1-5	.	TGTGCCAGCAGCGAGTGGGTTGTGGCAAAGCCCGATCAGCCCCAGCATTTT	CASSEWVVAKPDQPQHF
TRBV28	TRBD1	TRBJ2-6	.	TGTGCCAGCGGGACAGGGGTCTCTGGGGCCAACGTCCTGACTTTC	CASGTGVSGANVLTF
TRBV10-3	TRBD1	TRBJ2-6	once	TGTGCCATCAGCCGGGACAGCCCGGACTCTGGGGCCAACGTCCTGACTTTC	CAISRDSPDSGANVLTF
TRBV30	.	TRBJ1-1	.	TGTGCCTGGAGGGTCCCGTCGATAAACACTGAAGCTTTCTTT	CAWRVPSINTEAFF
TRBV7-8	.	TRBJ2-7	.	TGTGCCAGCAGCTTCGACGGTATCTCCTACGAGCAGTACTTC	CASSFDGISYEQYF
TRBV13	TRBD1	TRBJ2-1	.	TGTGCCAGCAGCTATGACAGGGCGAATGAGCAGTTCTTC	CASSYDRANEQFF
TRBV30	.	TRBJ1-5	.	TGTGCCTGGGGTCATGAGGGCAATCAGCCCCAGCATTTT	CAWGHEGNQPQHF
TRBV9	.	TRBJ2-6	.	TGTGCCAGCCTAAATCCTGGGGCCAACGTCCTGACTTTC	CASLNPGANVLTF
TRBV19	TRBD1	TRBJ1-5	few	TGTGCCAGTACCGGGACAGGTGTCAATCAGCCCCAGCATTTT	CASTGTGVNQPQHF
TRBV28	TRBD1	TRBJ1-2	.	TGTGCCTTAGCACCCTTCCGTGACAGGGGGAACTATGGCTACACCTTC	CALAPFRDRGNYGYTF
TRBV12-5	.	TRBJ2-2	.	TGTGCTAGTGGTTTGGGAAGGGTCGACACCGGGGAGCTGTTTTTT	CASGLGRVDTGELFF
TRBV7-7	.	TRBJ2-2	.	TGTGCTAGCAGACAAGGGGGCACCGGGGAGCTGTTTTTT	CASRQGGTGELFF
TRBV4-1	TRBD1	TRBJ1-5	.	TGCGCCAGCAGCTCGGGGGACAGGTGGAATCAGCCCCAGCATTTT	CASSSGDRWNQPQHF
TRBV7-8	TRBD2	TRBJ2-5	.	TGTGCCAGCCTTCCTTTCGGGAGGGCGGAAGAGACCCAGTACTTC	CASLPFGRAEETQYF
TRBV5-4	TRBD1	TRBJ1-1	few	TGTGCCAGCAGCCCCACAGGGGGATGGACTGAAGCTTTCTTT	CASSPTGGWTEAFF
TRBV4-1	TRBD2	TRBJ2-2	.	TGCGCCAGCAGCCAAAAGACTAGCGGGGGGACGAACACCGGGGAGCTGTTTTTT	CASSQKTSGGTNTGELFF
TRBV28	.	TRBJ2-7	.	TGTGCCAGCAGTCCGAGACAGGCGCCCTCCTACGAGCAGTACTTC	CASSPRQAPSYEQYF
TRBV6-5	TRBD1	TRBJ1-5	.	TGTGCCAGCAGTTACTCGGGGCAGGGGGGCCAGCCCCAGCATTTT	CASSYSGQGGQPQHF
TRBV30	TRBD2	TRBJ2-3	.	TGTGCCTGGAGTGTTCGGACTAGCGGGGCCTTTAGTACGCAGTATTTT	CAWSVRTSGAFSTQYF
TRBV7-2	TRBD1	TRBJ1-6	.	TGTGCCAGCAGCTTGTCCGGACAGGGGTGGGGTTCACCCCTCCACTTT	CASSLSGQGWGSPLHF
TRBV10-1	.	TRBJ2-3	.	TGCGCCAGCAGTGAGGGTACCGTGGATACGCAGTATTTT	CASSEGTVDTQYF
TRBV7-3	.	TRBJ2-5	.	TGTGCCAGCAGCTTGGTTCCACGGGTCGCAGGGGAGACCCAGTACTTC	CASSLVPRVAGETQYF
TRBV7-9	.	TRBJ2-5	.	TGTGCCAGCAGCTTCGGGACCCACGAGACCCAGTACTTC	CASSFGTHETQYF
TRBV5-1	.	TRBJ2-5	.	TGCGCCAGCAGCTTGTCGGGGTGGGGACAACAAGAGACCCAGTACTTC	CASSLSGWGQQETQYF
TRBV7-9	.	TRBJ2-3	once	TGTGCCAGCAGCTTCACGATCCCGGGACCCGATAGCACAGATACGCAGTATTTT	CASSFTIPGPDSTDTQYF